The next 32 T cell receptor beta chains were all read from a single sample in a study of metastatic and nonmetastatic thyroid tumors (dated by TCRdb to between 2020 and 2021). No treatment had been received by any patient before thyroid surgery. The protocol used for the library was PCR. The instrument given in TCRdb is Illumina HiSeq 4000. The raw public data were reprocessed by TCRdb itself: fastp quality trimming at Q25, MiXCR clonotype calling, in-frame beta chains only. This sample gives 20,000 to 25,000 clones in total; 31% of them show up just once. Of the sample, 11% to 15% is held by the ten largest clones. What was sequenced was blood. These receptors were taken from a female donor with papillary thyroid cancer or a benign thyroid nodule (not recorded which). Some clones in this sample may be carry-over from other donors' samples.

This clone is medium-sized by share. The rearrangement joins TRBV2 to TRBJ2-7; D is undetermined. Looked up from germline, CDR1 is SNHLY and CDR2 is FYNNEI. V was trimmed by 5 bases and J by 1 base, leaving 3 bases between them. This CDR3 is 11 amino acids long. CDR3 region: CASSTSYEQYF. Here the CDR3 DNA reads TGTGCCAGCAGTACTTCCTACGAGCAGTACTTC. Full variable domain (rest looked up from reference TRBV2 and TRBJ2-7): EPEVTQTPSHQVTQMGQEVILRCVPISNHLYFYWYRQILGQKVEFLVSFYNNEISEKSEIFDDQFSVERPDGSNFTLKIRSTKLEDSAMYFCASSTSYEQYFGPGTRLTVT.

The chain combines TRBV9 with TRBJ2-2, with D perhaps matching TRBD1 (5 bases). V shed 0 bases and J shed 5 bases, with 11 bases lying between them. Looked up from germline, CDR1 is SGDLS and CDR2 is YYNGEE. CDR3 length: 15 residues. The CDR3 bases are TGTGCCAGCAGCGTAGTATCGCAGGGTACCGGGGAGCTGTTTTTT. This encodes CASSVVSQGTGELFF.

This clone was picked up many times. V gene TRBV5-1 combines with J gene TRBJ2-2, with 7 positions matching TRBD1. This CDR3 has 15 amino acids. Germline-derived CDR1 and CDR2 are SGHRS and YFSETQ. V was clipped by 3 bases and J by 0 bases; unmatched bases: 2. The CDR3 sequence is CASSSQGSNTGELFF. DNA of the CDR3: TGCGCCAGCAGCTCACAGGGGTCGAACACCGGGGAGCTGTTTTTT.

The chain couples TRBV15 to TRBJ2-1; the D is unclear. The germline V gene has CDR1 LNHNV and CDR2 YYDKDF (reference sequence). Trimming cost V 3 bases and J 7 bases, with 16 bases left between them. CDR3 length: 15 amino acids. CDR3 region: CATSRSQTGRNEQFF. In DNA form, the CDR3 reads TGTGCCACCAGCAGGTCTCAAACTGGGCGGAATGAGCAGTTCTTC.

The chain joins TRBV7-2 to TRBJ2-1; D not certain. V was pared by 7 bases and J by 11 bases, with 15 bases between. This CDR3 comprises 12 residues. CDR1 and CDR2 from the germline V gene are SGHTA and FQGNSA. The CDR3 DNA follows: TGTGCCAGCATCTTGAGGCGAGGTCAGCAGTTCTTC. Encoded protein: CASILRRGQQFF.

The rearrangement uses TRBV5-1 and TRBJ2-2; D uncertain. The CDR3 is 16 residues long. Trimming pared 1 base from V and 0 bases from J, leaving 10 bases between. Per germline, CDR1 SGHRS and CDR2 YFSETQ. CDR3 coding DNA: TGCGCCAGCAGCTTGCGGCGGAATACGAACACCGGGGAGCTGTTTTTT. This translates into CASSLRRNTNTGELFF.

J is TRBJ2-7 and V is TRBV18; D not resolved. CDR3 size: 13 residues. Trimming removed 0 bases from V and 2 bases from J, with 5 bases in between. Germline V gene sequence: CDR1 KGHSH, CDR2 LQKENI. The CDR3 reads CASSPPMTYEQYF. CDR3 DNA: TGTGCCAGCTCACCACCTATGACCTACGAGCAGTACTTC.

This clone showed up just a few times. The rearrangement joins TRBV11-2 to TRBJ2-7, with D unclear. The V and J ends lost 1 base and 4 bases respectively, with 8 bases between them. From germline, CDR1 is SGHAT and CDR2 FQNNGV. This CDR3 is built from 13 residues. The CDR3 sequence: CASSLAGSYEQYF. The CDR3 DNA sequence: TGTGCCAGCAGCTTAGCTGGTTCTTACGAGCAGTACTTC.

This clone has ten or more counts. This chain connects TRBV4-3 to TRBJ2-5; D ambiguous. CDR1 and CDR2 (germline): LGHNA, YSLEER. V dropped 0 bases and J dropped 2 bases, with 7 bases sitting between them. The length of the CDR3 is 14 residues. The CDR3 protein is CASSQELQQETQYF. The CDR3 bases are TGCGCCAGCAGCCAAGAGCTACAGCAAGAGACCCAGTACTTC.

In nucleotides, the CDR3 is TGTGCCAGCAGCTCCCCCGTGACTATCGCTCTAAGTTCCTACAATGAGCAGTTCTTC. This encodes CASSSPVTIALSSYNEQFF. This chain joins TRBV7-1 and TRBJ2-1, with TRBD2 as a possible D gene (5 bases). TRBV7-1 is given ORF status, its function remaining uncertain. The CDR3 has 19 residues. Trimming removed 3 bases from V and 1 base from J, with 22 bases in between.

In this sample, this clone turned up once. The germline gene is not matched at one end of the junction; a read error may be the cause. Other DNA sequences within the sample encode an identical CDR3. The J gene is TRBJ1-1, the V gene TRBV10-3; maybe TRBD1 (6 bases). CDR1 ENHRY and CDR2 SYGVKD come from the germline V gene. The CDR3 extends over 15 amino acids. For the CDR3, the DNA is TGTGCCATCAGTTTTCGGGGGACACCGAACACCGAAGCTTTCTTT. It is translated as CAISFRGTPNTEAFF.

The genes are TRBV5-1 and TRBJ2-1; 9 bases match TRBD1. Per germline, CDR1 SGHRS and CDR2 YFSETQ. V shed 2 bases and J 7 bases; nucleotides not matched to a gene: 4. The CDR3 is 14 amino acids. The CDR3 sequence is CASSLGGTGNEQFF. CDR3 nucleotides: TGCGCCAGCAGCTTAGGCGGGACAGGGAATGAGCAGTTCTTC. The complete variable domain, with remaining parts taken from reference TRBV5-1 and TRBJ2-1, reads KAGVTQTPRYLIKTRGQQVTLSCSPISGHRSVSWYQQTPGQGLQFLFEYFSETQRNKGNFPGRFSGRQFSNSRSEMNVSTLELGDSALYLCASSLGGTGNEQFFGPGTRLTVL.

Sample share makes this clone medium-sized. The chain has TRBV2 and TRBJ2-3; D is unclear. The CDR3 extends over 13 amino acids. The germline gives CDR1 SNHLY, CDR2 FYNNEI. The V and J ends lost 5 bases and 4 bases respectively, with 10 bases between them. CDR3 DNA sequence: TGTGCCAGCAGTAGCTCGCTACCAGATACGCAGTATTTT. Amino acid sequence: CASSSSLPDTQYF.

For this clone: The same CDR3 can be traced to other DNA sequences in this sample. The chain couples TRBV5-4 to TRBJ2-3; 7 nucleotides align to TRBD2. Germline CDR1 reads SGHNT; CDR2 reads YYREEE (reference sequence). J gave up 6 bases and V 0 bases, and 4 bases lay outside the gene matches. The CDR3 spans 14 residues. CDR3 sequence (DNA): TGTGCCAGCAGCTTGGCGGCTAGCGGTGATACGCAGTATTTT. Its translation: CASSLAASGDTQYF.

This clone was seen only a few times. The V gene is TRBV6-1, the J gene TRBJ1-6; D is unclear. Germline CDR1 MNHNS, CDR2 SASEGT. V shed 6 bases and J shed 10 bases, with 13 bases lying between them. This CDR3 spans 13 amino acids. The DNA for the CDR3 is TGTGCCAGCAGGGGTGCACTAGGCTCACCCCTCCACTTT. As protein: CASRGALGSPLHF.

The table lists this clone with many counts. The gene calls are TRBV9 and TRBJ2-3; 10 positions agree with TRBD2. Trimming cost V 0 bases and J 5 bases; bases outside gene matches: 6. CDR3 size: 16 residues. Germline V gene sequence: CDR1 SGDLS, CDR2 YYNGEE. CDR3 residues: CASSVGVSGGIDTQYF. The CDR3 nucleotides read TGTGCCAGCAGCGTAGGAGTTAGCGGGGGGATAGATACGCAGTATTTT.

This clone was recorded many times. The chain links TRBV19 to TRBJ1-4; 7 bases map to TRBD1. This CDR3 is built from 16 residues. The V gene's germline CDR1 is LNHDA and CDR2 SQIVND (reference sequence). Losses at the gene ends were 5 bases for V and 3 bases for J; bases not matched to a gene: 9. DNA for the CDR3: TGTGCCAGTAGTCCCCGGTCAGGGGGAGCTAATGAAAAACTGTTTTTT. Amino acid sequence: CASSPRSGGANEKLFF.

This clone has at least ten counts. CDR3 sequence (DNA): TGTGCCAGCAGCACCAACAGGGGTGGGACAGATACGCAGTATTTT. It yields the protein CASSTNRGGTDTQYF. The J gene is TRBJ2-3, the V gene TRBV13, with 7 bases lining up with TRBD1. CDR3 length: 15 residues. V was pared by 5 bases and J by 3 bases, with 8 bases of the junction left unmatched. Germline CDR1 is PRHDT and CDR2 is FYEKMQ (reference sequence). Combining the CDR3 with reference TRBV13 and TRBJ2-3 gives the whole variable domain AAGVIQSPRHLIKEKRETATLKCYPIPRHDTVYWYQQGPGQDPQFLISFYEKMQSDKGSIPDRFSAQQFSDYHSELNMSSLELGDSALYFCASSTNRGGTDTQYFGPGTRLTVL.

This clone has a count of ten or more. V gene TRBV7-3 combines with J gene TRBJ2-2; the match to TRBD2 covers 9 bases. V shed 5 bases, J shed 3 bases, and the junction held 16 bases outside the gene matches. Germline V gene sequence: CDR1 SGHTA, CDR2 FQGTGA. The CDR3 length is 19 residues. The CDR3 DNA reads TGTGCCAGCAGCCCTGGAAGGGCGGGAGGGCCTCGGGACACCGGGGAGCTGTTTTTT. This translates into CASSPGRAGGPRDTGELFF.

The chain's CDR3 is CASSQDYRSNQPQHF. The CDR3 coding sequence is TGTGCCAGCAGCCAAGATTACAGGAGCAATCAGCCCCAGCATTTT. The chain joins TRBV4-2 to TRBJ1-5, with D tentatively TRBD1 (5 bases). The CDR3 is made up of 15 amino acids. Germline V lookup: CDR1 LGHNA, CDR2 YNFKEQ. Trimming left V 0 bases short and J 1 base short, with 7 bases between.

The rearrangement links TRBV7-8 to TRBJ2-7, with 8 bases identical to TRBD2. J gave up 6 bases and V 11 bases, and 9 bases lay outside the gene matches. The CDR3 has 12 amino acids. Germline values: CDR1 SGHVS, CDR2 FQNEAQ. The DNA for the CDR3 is TGTGCCGGCCGGGGGGGGGGCAGCGAGCAGTACTTC. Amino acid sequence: CAGRGGGSEQYF. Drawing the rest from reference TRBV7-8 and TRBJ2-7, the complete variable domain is GAGVSQSPRYKVAKRGQDVALRCDPISGHVSLFWYQQALGQGPEFLTYFQNEAQLDKSGLPSDRFFAERPEGSVSTLKIQRTQQEDSAVYLCAGRGGGSEQYFGPGTRLTVT.

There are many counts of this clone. The CDR3 sequence: CASSQERGGSYNEQFF. The CDR3 DNA sequence: TGCGCCAGCAGCCAAGAGCGGGGGGGCTCCTACAATGAGCAGTTCTTC. J is TRBJ2-1 and V is TRBV4-3; 9 bases are a match to TRBD2. The CDR3 has 16 residues. Germline V lookup: CDR1 LGHNA, CDR2 YSLEER. The J segment lost 0 bases and the V segment lost 0 bases, leaving 0 bases of the junction unmatched.

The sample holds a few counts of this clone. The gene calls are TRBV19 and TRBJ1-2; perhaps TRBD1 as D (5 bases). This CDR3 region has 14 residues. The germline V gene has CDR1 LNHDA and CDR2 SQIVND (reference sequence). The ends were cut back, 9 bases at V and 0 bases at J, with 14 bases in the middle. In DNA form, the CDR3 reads TGTGCCAGCCGTCGGGACGAAGCTAACTATGGCTACACCTTC. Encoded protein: CASRRDEANYGYTF.

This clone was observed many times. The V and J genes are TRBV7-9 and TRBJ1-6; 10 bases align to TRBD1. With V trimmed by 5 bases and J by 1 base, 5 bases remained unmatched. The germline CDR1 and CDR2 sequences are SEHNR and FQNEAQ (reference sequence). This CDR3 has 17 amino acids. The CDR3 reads CASSELDRGSYNSPLHF. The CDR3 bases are TGTGCCAGCAGCGAATTGGACAGGGGGTCCTATAATTCACCCCTCCACTTT.

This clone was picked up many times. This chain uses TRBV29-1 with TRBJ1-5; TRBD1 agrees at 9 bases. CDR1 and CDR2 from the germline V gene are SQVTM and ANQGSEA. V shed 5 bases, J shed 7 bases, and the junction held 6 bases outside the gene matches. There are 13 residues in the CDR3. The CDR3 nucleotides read TGCAGCGTTAGACAGGGGGAAGGCCAGCCCCAGCATTTT. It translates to CSVRQGEGQPQHF.

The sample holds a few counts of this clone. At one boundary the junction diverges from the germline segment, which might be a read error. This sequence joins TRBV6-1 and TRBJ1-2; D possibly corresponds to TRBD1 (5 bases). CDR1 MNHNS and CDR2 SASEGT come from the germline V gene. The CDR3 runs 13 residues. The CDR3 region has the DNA TGTGCCAGCAGTTGGACAACCAACTATTGCTACACCTTC. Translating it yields CASSWTTNYCYTF.

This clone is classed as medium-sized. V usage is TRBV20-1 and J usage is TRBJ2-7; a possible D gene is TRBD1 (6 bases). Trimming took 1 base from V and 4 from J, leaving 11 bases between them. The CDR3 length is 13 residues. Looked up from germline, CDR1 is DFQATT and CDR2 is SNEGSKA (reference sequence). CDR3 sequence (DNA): TGCAGTGCTAGAGTCGGACAGCAGTACGAGCAGTACTTC. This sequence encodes CSARVGQQYEQYF.

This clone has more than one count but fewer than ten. DNA for the CDR3: TGCGCCAGCGGGGAGGGGCCTGGCTACACCTTC. Translated, it gives CASGEGPGYTF. The chain is built from TRBV5-1 and TRBJ1-2, with D maybe TRBD1 (5 bases). Germline V gene data show CDR1 as SGHRS and CDR2 as YFSETQ. The V end was cut by 7 bases, the J end by 7 bases, with 11 bases between. CDR3 length: 11 residues.

CDR3 nucleotides: TGCAGTGCCAAATCCGGGAGAGAACCCTACGAGCAGTACTTC. This sequence encodes CSAKSGREPYEQYF. The chain joins TRBV20-1 to TRBJ2-7, with a tentative D call TRBD2 (6 bases). The CDR3 length is 14 residues. V dropped 6 bases and J dropped 2 bases, with 17 bases sitting between them. Germline V gene lookup returns CDR1 DFQATT and CDR2 SNEGSKA (reference sequence).

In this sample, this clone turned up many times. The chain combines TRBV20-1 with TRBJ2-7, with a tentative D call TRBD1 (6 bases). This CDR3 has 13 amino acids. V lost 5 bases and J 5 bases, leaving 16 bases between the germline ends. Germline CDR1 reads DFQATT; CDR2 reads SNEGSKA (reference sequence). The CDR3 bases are TGCAGTGCTCTCAGGGGCAGCTCGCACGAGCAGTACTTC. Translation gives CSALRGSSHEQYF.

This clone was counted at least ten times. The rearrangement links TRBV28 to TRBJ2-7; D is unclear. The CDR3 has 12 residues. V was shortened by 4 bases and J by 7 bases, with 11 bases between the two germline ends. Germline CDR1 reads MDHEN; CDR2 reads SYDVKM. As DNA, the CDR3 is TGTGCCAGCAGTTCGACCCTCCGGGAGCAGTACTTC. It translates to CASSSTLREQYF.

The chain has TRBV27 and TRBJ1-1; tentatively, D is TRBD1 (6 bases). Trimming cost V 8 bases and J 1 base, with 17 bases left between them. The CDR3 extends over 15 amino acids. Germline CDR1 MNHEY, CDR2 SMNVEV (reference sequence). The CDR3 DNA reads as TGTGCCAGCCGCAAGGGGGGAGGAGGGAACACTGAAGCTTTCTTT. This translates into CASRKGGGGNTEAFF.